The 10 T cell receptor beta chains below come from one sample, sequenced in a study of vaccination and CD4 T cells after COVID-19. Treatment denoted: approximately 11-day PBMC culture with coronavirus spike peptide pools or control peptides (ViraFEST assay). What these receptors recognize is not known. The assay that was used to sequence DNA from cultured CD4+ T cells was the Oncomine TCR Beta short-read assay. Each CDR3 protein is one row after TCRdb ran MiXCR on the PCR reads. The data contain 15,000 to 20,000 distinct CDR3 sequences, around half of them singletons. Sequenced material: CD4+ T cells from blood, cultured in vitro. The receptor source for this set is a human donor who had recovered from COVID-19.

CDR3 nucleotides: TGTGCCAGCACTCGGACGGGCACCGGGGAGCTGTTTTTT. Its translation is CASTRTGTGELFF. The chain uses TRBV6-2 or TRBV6-3 and TRBJ2-2; D is unclear. V gave up 7 bases and J gave up 4 bases, with 10 bases separating them. The CDR3 has 13 amino acids. Germline V gene data show CDR1 as MNHEY and CDR2 as SVGEGT.

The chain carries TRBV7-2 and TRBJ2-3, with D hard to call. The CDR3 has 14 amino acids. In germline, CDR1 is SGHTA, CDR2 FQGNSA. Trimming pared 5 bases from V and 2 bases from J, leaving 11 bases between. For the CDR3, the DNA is TGTGCCAGCAGCCGCTCCAGAGACACAGATACGCAGTATTTT. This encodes CASSRSRDTDTQYF. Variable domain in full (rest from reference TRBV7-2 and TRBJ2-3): GAGVSQSPSNKVTEKGKDVELRCDPISGHTALYWYRQSLGQGLEFLIYFQGNSAPDKSGLPSDRFSAERTGGSVSTLTIQRTQQEDSAVYLCASSRSRDTDTQYFGPGTRLTVL.

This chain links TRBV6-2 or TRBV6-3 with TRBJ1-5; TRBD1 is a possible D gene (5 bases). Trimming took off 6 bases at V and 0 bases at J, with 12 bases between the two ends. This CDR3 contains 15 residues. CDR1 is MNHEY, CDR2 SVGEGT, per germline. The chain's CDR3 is CASRRDGHSNQPQHF. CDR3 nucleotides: TGTGCCAGCAGGCGGGACGGCCATAGCAATCAGCCCCAGCATTTT.

Here the CDR3 DNA reads TGTGCCAGCAGTAGACCGGGGAATCCTAATGAAAAACTGTTTTTT. Its protein product is CASSRPGNPNEKLFF. This chain links TRBV28 with TRBJ1-4, with unresolved D. Trimming removed 5 bases from V and 3 bases from J, with 13 bases in between. CDR3 length: 15 amino acids. Germline V gene data show CDR1 as MDHEN and CDR2 as SYDVKM.

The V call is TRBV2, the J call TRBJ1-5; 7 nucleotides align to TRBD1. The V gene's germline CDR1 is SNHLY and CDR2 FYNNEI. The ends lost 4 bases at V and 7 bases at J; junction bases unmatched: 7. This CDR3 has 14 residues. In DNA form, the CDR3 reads TGTGCCAGCAGTGGACAGGGCACCGGCCAGCCCCAGCATTTT. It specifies CASSGQGTGQPQHF. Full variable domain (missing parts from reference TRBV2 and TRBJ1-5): EPEVTQTPSHQVTQMGQEVILRCVPISNHLYFYWYRQILGQKVEFLVSFYNNEISEKSEIFDDQFSVERPDGSNFTLKIRSTKLEDSAMYFCASSGQGTGQPQHFGDGTRLSIL.

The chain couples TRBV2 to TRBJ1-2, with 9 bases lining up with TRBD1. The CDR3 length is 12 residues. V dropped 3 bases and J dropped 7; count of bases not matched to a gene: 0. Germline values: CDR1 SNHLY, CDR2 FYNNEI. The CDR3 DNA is TGTGCCAGCAGTGAGGACAGGGGTGGCTACACCTTC. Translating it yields CASSEDRGGYTF.

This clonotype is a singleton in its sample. The CDR3 region is CATSRDWDTYEQYF. The CDR3 DNA reads TGTGCCACCAGCAGAGATTGGGATACCTACGAGCAGTACTTC. This rearrangement joins TRBV15 to TRBJ2-7; D is unclear. The length of the CDR3 is 14 residues. From germline, CDR1 is LNHNV and CDR2 YYDKDF (reference sequence). Trimming stripped 0 bases from V and 2 bases from J, with 8 bases between.

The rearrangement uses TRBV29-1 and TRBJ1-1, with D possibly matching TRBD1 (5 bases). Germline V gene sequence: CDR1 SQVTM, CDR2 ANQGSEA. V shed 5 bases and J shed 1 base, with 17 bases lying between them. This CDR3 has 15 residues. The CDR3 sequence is CSVRGSGSGNTEAFF. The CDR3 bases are TGCAGCGTTCGCGGGTCAGGGAGTGGGAACACTGAAGCTTTCTTT.

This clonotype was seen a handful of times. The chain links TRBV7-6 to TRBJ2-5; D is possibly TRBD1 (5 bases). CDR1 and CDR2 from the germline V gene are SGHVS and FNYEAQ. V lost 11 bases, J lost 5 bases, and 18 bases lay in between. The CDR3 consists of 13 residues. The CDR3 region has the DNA TGTGCCTCGAATAATCCAGGGTGGGAGACCCAGTACTTC. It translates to CASNNPGWETQYF.

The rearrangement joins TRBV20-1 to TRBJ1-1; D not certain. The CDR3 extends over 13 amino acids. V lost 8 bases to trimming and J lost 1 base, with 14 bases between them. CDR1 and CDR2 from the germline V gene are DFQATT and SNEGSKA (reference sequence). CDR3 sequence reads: CSLYTKGNTEAFF. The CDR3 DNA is TGCAGTCTTTATACTAAGGGGAACACTGAAGCTTTCTTT.